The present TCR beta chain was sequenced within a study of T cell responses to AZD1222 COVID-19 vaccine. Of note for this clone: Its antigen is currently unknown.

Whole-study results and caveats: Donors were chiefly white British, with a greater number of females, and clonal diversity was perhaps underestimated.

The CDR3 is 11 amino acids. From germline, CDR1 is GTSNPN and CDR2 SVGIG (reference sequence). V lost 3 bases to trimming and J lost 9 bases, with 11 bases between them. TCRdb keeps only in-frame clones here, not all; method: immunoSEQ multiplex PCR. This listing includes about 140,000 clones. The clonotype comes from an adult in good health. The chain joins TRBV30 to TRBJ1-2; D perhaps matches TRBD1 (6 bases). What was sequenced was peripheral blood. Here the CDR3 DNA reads TGTGCCTGGAGGGAACAGGGTAGCTACACCTTC. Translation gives CAWREQGSYTF. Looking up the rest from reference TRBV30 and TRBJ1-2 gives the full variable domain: SQTIHQWPATLVQPVGSPLSLECTVEGTSNPNLYWYRQAAGRGLQLLFYSVGIGQISSEVPQNLSASRPQDRQFILSSKKLLLSDSGFYLCAWREQGSYTFGSGTRLTVV.